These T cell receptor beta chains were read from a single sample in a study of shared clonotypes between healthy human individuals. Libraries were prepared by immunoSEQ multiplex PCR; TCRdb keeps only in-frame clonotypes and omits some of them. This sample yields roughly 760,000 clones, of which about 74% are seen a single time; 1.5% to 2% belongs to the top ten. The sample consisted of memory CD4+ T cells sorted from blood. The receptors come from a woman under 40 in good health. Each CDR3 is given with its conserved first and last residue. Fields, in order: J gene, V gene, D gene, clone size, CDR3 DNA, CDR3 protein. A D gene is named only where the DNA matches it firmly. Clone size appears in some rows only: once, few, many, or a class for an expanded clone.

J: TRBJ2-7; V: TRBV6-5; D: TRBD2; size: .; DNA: TGTGCCAGCAGTTACTCGAGCCTAGCGGTCTCCTACGAGCAGTACTTC; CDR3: CASSYSSLAVSYEQYF
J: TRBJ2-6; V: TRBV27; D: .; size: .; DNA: TGTGCCAGCAGTTTGGAGGGAGTAACTGGGGCCAACGTCCTGACTTTC; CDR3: CASSLEGVTGANVLTF
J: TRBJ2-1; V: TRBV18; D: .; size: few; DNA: TGTGCCAGCTCACACAAGAACAATGAGCAGTTCTTC; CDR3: CASSHKNNEQFF
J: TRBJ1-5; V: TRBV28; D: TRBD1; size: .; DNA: TGTGCCAGCAAGGTCAGGAGGGGGCGTCGCCCCGATCAGCCCCAGCATTTT; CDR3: CASKVRRGRRPDQPQHF
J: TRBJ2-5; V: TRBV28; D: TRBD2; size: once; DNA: TGTGCCAGCAGTGCACCGACTAGCCGGCGGCGAGAGACCCAGTACTTC; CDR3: CASSAPTSRRRETQYF
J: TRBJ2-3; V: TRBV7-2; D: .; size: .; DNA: TGTGCCAGCAGCTTATCGGGAGTAGATACGCAGTATTTT; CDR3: CASSLSGVDTQYF
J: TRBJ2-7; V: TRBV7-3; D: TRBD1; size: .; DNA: TGTGCCAGCAGCTTAGGGGTAGGGGGCCACGAGCAGTACTTC; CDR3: CASSLGVGGHEQYF
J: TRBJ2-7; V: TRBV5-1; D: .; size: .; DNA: TGCGCCAGCAGCTTGTCTTATGGGGATCCATCCTACGAGCAGTACTTC; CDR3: CASSLSYGDPSYEQYF
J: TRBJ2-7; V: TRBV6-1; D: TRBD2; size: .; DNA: TGTGCCAGCACCGGACTAGCGGGAACCCCCTACGAGCAGTACTTC; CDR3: CASTGLAGTPYEQYF
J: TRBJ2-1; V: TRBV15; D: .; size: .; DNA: TGTGCCACCAGCAGAGACTTTAGCGGCTACAATCGTGAGCAGTTCTTC; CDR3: CATSRDFSGYNREQFF
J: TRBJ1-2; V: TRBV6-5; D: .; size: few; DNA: TGTGCCAGCAGTTTGCGGGACGGGTATGGCTACACCTTC; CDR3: CASSLRDGYGYTF
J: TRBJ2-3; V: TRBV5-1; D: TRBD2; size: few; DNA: TGCGCCAGCAGCTTGTCCGGGACTAGCGGAGCCCCCACAGATACGCAGTATTTT; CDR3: CASSLSGTSGAPTDTQYF
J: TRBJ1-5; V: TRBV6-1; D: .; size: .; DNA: TGTGCCAGCAGTGAAGTTGGCCTCAACAATCAGCCCCAGCATTTT; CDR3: CASSEVGLNNQPQHF
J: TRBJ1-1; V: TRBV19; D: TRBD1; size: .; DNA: TGTGCCAGTAGAAAGGGGGCTGTCTGGAACACTGAAGCTTTCTTT; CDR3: CASRKGAVWNTEAFF
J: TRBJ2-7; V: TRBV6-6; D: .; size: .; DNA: TGTGCCAGCAGCGCCACAGGGCCCTACGAGCAGTACTTC; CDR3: CASSATGPYEQYF
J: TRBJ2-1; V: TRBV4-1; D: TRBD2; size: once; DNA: TGCGCCAGTGGAAAAGCGGGAGGGGAGCACAATGAGCAGTTCTTC; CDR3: CASGKAGGEHNEQFF
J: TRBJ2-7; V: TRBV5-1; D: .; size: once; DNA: TGCGCCAGCAGCTTGGTACAGAGACAGTACGAGCAGTACTTC; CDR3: CASSLVQRQYEQYF
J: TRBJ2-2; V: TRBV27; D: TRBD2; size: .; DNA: TGTGCCAGCAGTTTACCTAGCGGGAGTTTCACCGGGGAGCTGTTTTTT; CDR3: CASSLPSGSFTGELFF
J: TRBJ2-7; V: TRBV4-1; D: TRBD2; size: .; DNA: TGCGCCAGCAGCCGGGGGACTAGCGGGCTTTACGAGCAGTACTTC; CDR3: CASSRGTSGLYEQYF
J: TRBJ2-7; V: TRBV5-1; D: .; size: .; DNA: TGCGCCAGCAGCTTGGGGTTTGGGGTGAAGTACGAGCAGTACTTC; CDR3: CASSLGFGVKYEQYF
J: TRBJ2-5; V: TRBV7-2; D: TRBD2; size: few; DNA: TGTGCCAGCAGCTTATCCGTACTAGCGGGAGTAGAGACCCAGTACTTC; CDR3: CASSLSVLAGVETQYF
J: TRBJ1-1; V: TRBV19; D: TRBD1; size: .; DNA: TGTGCCAGTAGATTGGGACAGGTAAGGAACACTGAAGCTTTCTTT; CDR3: CASRLGQVRNTEAFF
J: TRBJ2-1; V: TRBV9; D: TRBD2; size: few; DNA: TGTGCCAGCAGCTCCCGACTAGCGGGGCCAAGTACCTACAATGAGCAGTTCTTC; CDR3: CASSSRLAGPSTYNEQFF
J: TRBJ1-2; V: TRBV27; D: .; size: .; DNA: TGTGCCAGCAGTCCGGGGACCGGGAACTATGGCTACACCTTC; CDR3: CASSPGTGNYGYTF
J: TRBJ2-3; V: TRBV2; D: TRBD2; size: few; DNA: TGTGCCAGCAGTTCTAGCGGGCATAGCACAGATACGCAGTATTTT; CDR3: CASSSSGHSTDTQYF
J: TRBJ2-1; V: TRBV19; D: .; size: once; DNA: TGTGCCAGTAGTATCAGCCCAGCGGACAATGAGCAGTTCTTC; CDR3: CASSISPADNEQFF
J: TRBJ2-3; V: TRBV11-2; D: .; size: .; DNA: TGTGCCAGCAGCTTAGGGGCAGGACCAGGCACAGATACGCAGTATTTT; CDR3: CASSLGAGPGTDTQYF
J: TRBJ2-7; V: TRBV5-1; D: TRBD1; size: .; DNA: TGCGCCAGCAGGATACCGGGACAGGACTACGAGCAGTACTTC; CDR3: CASRIPGQDYEQYF
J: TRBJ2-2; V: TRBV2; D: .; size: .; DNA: TGTGCCAGCAGCGGCAGGGGAGGGACCGGGGAGCTGTTTTTT; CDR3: CASSGRGGTGELFF
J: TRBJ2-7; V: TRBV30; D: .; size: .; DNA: TGTGCCTGGAGTGTACTTGGGGTCAAGCCCTTCTACGAGCAGTACTTC; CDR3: CAWSVLGVKPFYEQYF
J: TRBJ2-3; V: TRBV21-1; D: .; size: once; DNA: TGTGCCAGCAGCAAAGTGGCCAGCCCCACAGATACGCAGTATTTT; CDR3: CASSKVASPTDTQYF
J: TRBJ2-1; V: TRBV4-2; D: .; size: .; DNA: TGTGCCAGCAGCCAAGGGGCACCCGATGAGCAGTTCTTC; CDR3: CASSQGAPDEQFF
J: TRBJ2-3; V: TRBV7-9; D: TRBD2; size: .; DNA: TGTGCCAGCAGTCCCGGACTAGCGGGAGCAGATACGCAGTATTTT; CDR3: CASSPGLAGADTQYF
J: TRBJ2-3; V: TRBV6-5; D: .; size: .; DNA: TGTGCCAGCAGTCTGGACACTAGCACAGATACGCAGTATTTT; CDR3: CASSLDTSTDTQYF
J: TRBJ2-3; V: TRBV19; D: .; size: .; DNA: TGTGCCAGTAGCTGGAGGGACACAGATACGCAGTATTTT; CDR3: CASSWRDTDTQYF
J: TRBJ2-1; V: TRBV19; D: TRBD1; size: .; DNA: TGTGCCAGTAGTACCCGGCACAGGGGCAATGAGCAGTTCTTC; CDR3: CASSTRHRGNEQFF
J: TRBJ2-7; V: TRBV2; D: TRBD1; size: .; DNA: TGTGCCAGCAGGTCCAGGGGGCTCTACGAGCAGTACTTC; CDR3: CASRSRGLYEQYF
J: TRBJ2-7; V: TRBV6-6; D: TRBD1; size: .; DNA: TGTGCCAGCAGTTACGGCGGGACAGGGAATAACGAGCAGTACTTC; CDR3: CASSYGGTGNNEQYF
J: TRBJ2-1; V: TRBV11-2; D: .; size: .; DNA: TGTGCCAGCAGCCTTAGCGGCGATACCTACAATGAGCAGTTCTTC; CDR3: CASSLSGDTYNEQFF
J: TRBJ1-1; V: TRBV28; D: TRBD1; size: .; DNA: TGTGCCAGCAGTCCGGAGACAGGGCTTGAAGCTTTCTTT; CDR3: CASSPETGLEAFF
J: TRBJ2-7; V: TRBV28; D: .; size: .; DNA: TGTGCCACCTTAGCAGCCAACTACGAGCAGTACTTC; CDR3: CATLAANYEQYF
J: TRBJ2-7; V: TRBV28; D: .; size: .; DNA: TGTGCCAGCAGTACCCACAGGGACCCTAATTACGAGCAGTACTTC; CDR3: CASSTHRDPNYEQYF
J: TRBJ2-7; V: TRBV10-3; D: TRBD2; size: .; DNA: TGTGCCATCAGTGGGAGAGCGGGAGGGCCGAACGAGCAGTACTTC; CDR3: CAISGRAGGPNEQYF
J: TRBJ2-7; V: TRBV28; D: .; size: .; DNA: TGTGCCAGCAGCTCCACGGAGTCCTACGAGCAGTACTTC; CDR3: CASSSTESYEQYF
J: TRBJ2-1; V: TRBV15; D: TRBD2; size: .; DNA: TGTGCCACCAGCAGAGGGGGTAGCGGGAGACCTCGGCAGTTCTTC; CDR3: CATSRGGSGRPRQFF
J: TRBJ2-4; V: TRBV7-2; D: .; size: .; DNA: TGTGCCAGCAGCTTAATTGAGCTAGCCAAAAACATTCAGTACTTC; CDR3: CASSLIELAKNIQYF
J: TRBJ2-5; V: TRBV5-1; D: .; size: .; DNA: TGCGCCAGCAGCTCCCCTGGGGGCCAAGAGACCCAGTACTTC; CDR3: CASSSPGGQETQYF
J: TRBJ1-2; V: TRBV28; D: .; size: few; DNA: TGTGCCAGCAGTTCCGCAGCGGATGGCTACACCTTC; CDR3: CASSSAADGYTF
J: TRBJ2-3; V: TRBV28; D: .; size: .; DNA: TGTGCCAGCAGTTCCCCCCAGGGTATTATCACAGATACGCAGTATTTT; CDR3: CASSSPQGIITDTQYF
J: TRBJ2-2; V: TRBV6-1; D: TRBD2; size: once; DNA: TGTGCCAGCAGTGAAGCTAGCGGGAGACACGGGGAGCTGTTTTTT; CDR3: CASSEASGRHGELFF
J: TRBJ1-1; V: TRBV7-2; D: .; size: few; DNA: TGTGCCAGCAGCCGACGACAGGAAGGAAGCACTGAAGCTTTCTTT; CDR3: CASSRRQEGSTEAFF
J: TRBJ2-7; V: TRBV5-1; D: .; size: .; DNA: TGCGCCAGCAGCTTCGGTCACGGGATCTACGAGCAGTACTTC; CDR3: CASSFGHGIYEQYF
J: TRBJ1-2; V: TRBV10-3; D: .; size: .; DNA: TGTGCCATCAGTGATGAGGGGAACTATGGCTACACCTTC; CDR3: CAISDEGNYGYTF
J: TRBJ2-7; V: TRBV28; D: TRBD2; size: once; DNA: TGTGCCAGCAGTCCATCTAGCGGCACCTACGAGCAGTACTTC; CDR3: CASSPSSGTYEQYF